This T cell receptor beta chain was observed in a study of blood T cells in healthy people across ages. Donors were healthy Caucasian individuals from Russia aged about 6 to 90. Isolation recovered at least 7 million PBMCs from every sample. V lost 4 bases and J lost 1, with 5 bases in between. The CDR3 is 13 amino acids. Per germline, CDR1 GTSNPN and CDR2 SVGIG (reference sequence). Primers used in a second PCR of roughly 7 to 11 cycles were a sample-barcoded 5' primer and a J-beta primer mix. TCRdb used MiXCR to reprocess the 5' RACE reads, holding one entry per CDR3 protein. The sample contains 1,800,000 or so distinct CDR3 sequences, roughly two fifths of which appear only once.

This chain links TRBV30 with TRBJ1-6; the D is unclear. This receptor was taken from a human donor in good health. The sample taken for sequencing was blood. CDR3 sequence: CAWTSSYNSPLHF. For the CDR3, the DNA is TGTGCCTGGACTAGTTCCTATAATTCACCCCTCCACTTT.